These 9 T cell receptor beta chains originate from one sample sequenced in a study of blood T cell repertoires in COVID-19. Some clones are missing from TCRdb's copy, which holds only in-frame ones; the method was immunoSEQ multiplex PCR. The sample shows 250,000 to 300,000 clones, roughly nine tenths of them seen only once. The sequencing sample was made of peripheral blood. These receptors were collected from a man between 18 and 35 years old with active or convalescent COVID-19.

This sequence joins TRBV10-1 and TRBJ2-1; the match to TRBD2 covers 9 bases. Per germline, CDR1 WNHNN and CDR2 SYGVQD (reference sequence). CDR3 length: 16 residues. V dropped 0 bases and J dropped 2; count of bases not matched to a gene: 2. The CDR3 DNA sequence: TGCGCCAGCAGTGAGTCTAGCGGGGGAACCTACAATGAGCAGTTCTTC. It is translated as CASSESSGGTYNEQFF.

The gene calls are TRBV9 and TRBJ2-5, with TRBD2 as a possible D gene (5 bases). The CDR3 sequence is 15 residues long. Per germline, CDR1 SGDLS and CDR2 YYNGEE. Trimming removed 0 bases at V and 3 bases at J, with 12 bases between. CDR3 in DNA: TGTGCCAGCAGCGTAGGCATGGCGCGGGAAGAGACCCAGTACTTC. Translating it yields CASSVGMAREETQYF.

The chain recombines TRBV6-1 with TRBJ2-7, with D unclear. In germline, CDR1 is MNHNS, CDR2 SASEGT. V was shortened by 3 bases and J by 5 bases, with 8 bases between the two germline ends. The CDR3 has 12 residues. In DNA form, the CDR3 reads TGTGCCAGCAGTGACGGTACCCACGAGCAGTACTTC. Protein product: CASSDGTHEQYF.

The rearrangement joins TRBV9 to TRBJ2-2; no clear D gene. The CDR3 has 17 amino acids. V gave up 4 bases and J gave up 4 bases, with 20 bases separating them. CDR1 SGDLS and CDR2 YYNGEE come from the germline V gene. The CDR3 reads CASSPNPRNGGTGELFF. CDR3 sequence (DNA): TGTGCCAGCAGCCCAAACCCGCGAAATGGTGGCACCGGGGAGCTGTTTTTT.

The chain carries TRBV27 and TRBJ1-5; D unresolved. Germline CDR1 is MNHEY and CDR2 is SMNVEV (reference sequence). The CDR3 length is 16 residues. V lost 0 bases, J lost 0 bases, and 9 bases lay in between. CDR3 in DNA: TGTGCCAGCAGTTTATCCAGCGGTTCTAGCAATCAGCCCCAGCATTTT. Protein: CASSLSSGSSNQPQHF.

The gene calls are TRBV4-2 and TRBJ2-7; weak D call: TRBD1 (5 bases). V lost 0 bases, J lost 0 bases, and 9 bases lay in between. Germline V gives CDR1 LGHNA, CDR2 YNFKEQ. This CDR3 has 15 residues. The CDR3 DNA reads as TGTGCCAGCAGCCAAGAAGGGGCAGACTCCTACGAGCAGTACTTC. Translated, it gives CASSQEGADSYEQYF.

The chain combines TRBV27 with TRBJ2-2, with D possibly being TRBD2 (6 bases). V was shortened by 3 bases and J by 4 bases, with 12 bases between the two germline ends. This CDR3 is 15 amino acids long. Per the germline V gene, CDR1 is MNHEY and CDR2 is SMNVEV (reference sequence). Written as DNA, the CDR3 is TGTGCCAGCAGTTTGGAGGGGTGGAGCACCGGGGAGCTGTTTTTT. Its translation: CASSLEGWSTGELFF.

The rearrangement links TRBV5-4 to TRBJ1-4, with D perhaps matching TRBD1 (6 bases). Germline V gene lookup returns CDR1 SGHNT and CDR2 YYREEE (reference sequence). V was cut by 1 base and J by 3 bases, with 10 bases left in between. CDR3 length: 15 residues. The CDR3 sequence: CASSLWGQANEKLFF. The CDR3 DNA follows: TGTGCCAGCAGCTTGTGGGGACAAGCTAATGAAAAACTGTTTTTT.

The chain combines TRBV4-3 with TRBJ2-3; the D gene is possibly TRBD2 (6 bases). Trimming left V 3 bases short and J 7 bases short, with 11 bases between. Germline V CDR1 and CDR2: LGHNA, YSLEER. The CDR3 spans 13 residues. DNA of the CDR3: TGCGCCAGCAGCCAGGGGGGTCCAAATACGCAGTATTTT. Translation gives CASSQGGPNTQYF.